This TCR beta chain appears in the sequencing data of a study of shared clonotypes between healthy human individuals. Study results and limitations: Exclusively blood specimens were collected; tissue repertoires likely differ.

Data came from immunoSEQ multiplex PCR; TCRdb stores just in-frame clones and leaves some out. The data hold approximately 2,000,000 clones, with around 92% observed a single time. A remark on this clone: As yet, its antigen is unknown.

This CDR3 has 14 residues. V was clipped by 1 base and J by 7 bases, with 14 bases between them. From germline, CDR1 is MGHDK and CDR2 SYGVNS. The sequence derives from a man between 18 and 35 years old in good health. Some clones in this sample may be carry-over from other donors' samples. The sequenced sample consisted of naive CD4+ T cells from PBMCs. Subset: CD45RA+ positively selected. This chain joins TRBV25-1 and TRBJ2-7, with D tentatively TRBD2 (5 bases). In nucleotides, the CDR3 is TGTGCCAGCAGTGAATCCGCGACTCGAGGGGAGCAGTACTTC. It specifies CASSESATRGEQYF.